These 30 T cell receptor beta chains were sequenced from one sample in a study of post-analysis software for immune sequencing data. General study points: Patients carried five TRBV segments more frequently than controls did, and TRBV5-6, TRBV5-1 and TRBV20-1 were among them.

No antigen is known for these receptors. TCR beta libraries were prepared from cDNA with unique molecular identifiers. TCRdb reprocessed the PCR reads with MiXCR, giving one entry per CDR3 protein. In the table there are about 150,000 distinct CDR3 sequences, around 30% of which are singletons. The sample was blood. The receptors were gathered from a girl aged 5-17 years with multiple sclerosis.

The CDR3 DNA reads as TGTGCCAGCAGCCAGGGAGCGAACTACAATGAGCAGTTCTTC. Amino acids: CASSQGANYNEQFF. V usage is TRBV3-1 and J usage is TRBJ2-1, with D perhaps TRBD2 (5 bases). The CDR3 spans 14 residues. Germline lookup yields CDR1 LGHDT and CDR2 YNNKEL (reference sequence). Between the trimmed V and J ends, which lost 3 bases and 3 bases, there was a span of 9 bases.

This chain connects TRBV10-3 to TRBJ2-5; D remains ambiguous. The V end lost 3 bases, the J end lost 2 bases, and 10 bases lay between the germline ends. The CDR3 runs to 14 residues. Germline V gene sequence: CDR1 ENHRY, CDR2 SYGVKD. CDR3 bases: TGTGCCATCAGTGAAAGAAACTCACAAGAGACCCAGTACTTC. Translation: CAISERNSQETQYF.

This chain links TRBV4-1 with TRBJ2-5, with D perhaps TRBD2 (6 bases). The CDR3 totals 14 residues. Trimming pared 0 bases from V and 4 bases from J, leaving 9 bases between. Germline values: CDR1 MGHRA, CDR2 YSYEKL. CDR3 DNA sequence: TGCGCCAGCAGCCAAGAAGGAGGGCCAGAGACCCAGTACTTC. Translating gives CASSQEGGPETQYF.

This clonotype was observed at least ten times. This chain connects TRBV4-1 to TRBJ2-7, with D possibly being TRBD2 (5 bases). V was pared by 3 bases and J by 5 bases, with 14 bases between. The CDR3 runs to 14 residues. In germline, CDR1 is MGHRA, CDR2 YSYEKL. CDR3: CASSQVDYPDEQYF. The CDR3 bases are TGCGCCAGCAGCCAGGTCGACTACCCGGACGAGCAGTACTTC.

This clonotype was counted once. This chain uses TRBV20-1 with TRBJ2-5, with TRBD2 identical over 8 bases. V dropped 5 bases and J dropped 2; count of bases not matched to a gene: 10. The CDR3 runs 15 residues. The germline V gene encodes CDR1 DFQATT and CDR2 SNEGSKA (reference sequence). The CDR3 coding sequence is TGCAGTGCTCCCTCGTTAGCGGGATGGCAAGAGACCCAGTACTTC. Translation: CSAPSLAGWQETQYF.

This clonotype occurred many times. The chain uses TRBV10-3 and TRBJ2-1; 12 nucleotides agree with TRBD2. The V gene end was trimmed by 4 bases and the J gene end by 6 bases; junction bases not matched to a gene: 4. CDR3 length: 15 residues. Germline V gene lookup returns CDR1 ENHRY and CDR2 SYGVKD. DNA of the CDR3: TGTGCCATCAGTGGACTAGCGGGAGTTCGCAATGAGCAGTTCTTC. Protein: CAISGLAGVRNEQFF.

In the case of this clonotype: Being one base from a much bigger clone, this may be a read error. The chain is built from TRBV29-1 and TRBJ2-3; no clear D. The CDR3 contains 13 residues. V was clipped by 7 bases and J by 3 bases, with 14 bases between them. Germline V gives CDR1 SQVTM, CDR2 ANQGSEA. CDR3 bases: TGCAGCGAGGCCTGGGTTATGACAGATACGCAGTATTTT. Translation: CSEAWVMTDTQYF.

This clonotype has more than one count but fewer than ten. This rearrangement joins TRBV3-1 to TRBJ2-1; a weak D match, TRBD2 (6 bases). The germline V gene encodes CDR1 LGHDT and CDR2 YNNKEL (reference sequence). The CDR3 is 12 residues long. Trimming stripped 6 bases from V and 8 bases from J, with 11 bases between. The CDR3 loop reads CASRRGTDEQFF. Written as DNA, the CDR3 is TGTGCCAGCAGGCGCGGGACCGATGAGCAGTTCTTC.

The chain uses TRBV12-3 or TRBV12-4 and TRBJ2-7; 10 positions match TRBD1. CDR3 length: 14 residues. The trim removed 6 bases at V and 2 bases at J, leaving 4 bases unmatched. Here the CDR3 reads CASRKGQGTYEQYF. In DNA, the CDR3 is TGTGCCAGCAGAAAGGGACAGGGGACCTACGAGCAGTACTTC.

This rearrangement joins TRBV5-1 to TRBJ2-1; TRBD2 agrees at 7 bases. Looked up from germline, CDR1 is SGHRS and CDR2 is YFSETQ. The CDR3 loop spans 16 amino acids. V shed 0 bases and J 7 bases; nucleotides not matched to a gene: 10. CDR3 sequence reads: CASSLAGSSGTNEQFF. CDR3 nucleotide sequence: TGCGCCAGCAGCTTGGCCGGGTCTAGCGGAACTAATGAGCAGTTCTTC. Combining the CDR3 with reference TRBV5-1 and TRBJ2-1 gives the whole variable domain KAGVTQTPRYLIKTRGQQVTLSCSPISGHRSVSWYQQTPGQGLQFLFEYFSETQRNKGNFPGRFSGRQFSNSRSEMNVSTLELGDSALYLCASSLAGSSGTNEQFFGPGTRLTVL.

This clonotype was detected many times. The rearrangement links TRBV7-9 to TRBJ2-5; 8 bases map to TRBD1. Germline CDR1 and CDR2: SEHNR and FQNEAQ (reference sequence). The trim removed 4 bases at V and 1 base at J, leaving 14 bases unmatched. The CDR3 is 18 residues long. The CDR3 coding sequence is TGTGCCAGCAGCTCCTTTGGACAGGGAAGTTGGGGCCAAGAGACCCAGTACTTC. This codes for CASSSFGQGSWGQETQYF.

This clonotype showed up many times. This sequence joins TRBV6-1 and TRBJ2-7; 7 bases fit TRBD1. CDR3 length: 15 residues. Per germline, CDR1 MNHNS and CDR2 SASEGT. J gave up 4 bases and V 2 bases, and 8 bases lay outside the gene matches. CDR3 in amino acids: CASSEIGTEQYEQYF. As DNA, the CDR3 is TGTGCCAGCAGTGAAATCGGGACAGAGCAATACGAGCAGTACTTC.

In its sample, this clonotype was seen many times. The rearrangement joins TRBV29-1 to TRBJ2-1; 10 nucleotides match TRBD2. Trimming at V came to 4 bases and at J to 7 bases, leaving 10 bases not matched to a gene. CDR1 SQVTM and CDR2 ANQGSEA come from the germline V gene. The CDR3 length is 15 residues. The DNA for the CDR3 is TGCAGCGTTGTCCCTCTAGCGGGAGTAATTAATGAGCAGTTCTTC. This gives the protein CSVVPLAGVINEQFF.

This rearrangement joins TRBV27 to TRBJ2-4, with 10 bases lining up with TRBD1. The J call could be wrong; TRBJ2-7 is a better fit for the DNA end. This CDR3 has 15 residues. Per germline, CDR1 MNHEY and CDR2 SMNVEV (reference sequence). CDR3 protein: CASSTDRDRGYEQYF. The DNA of the CDR3 is TGTGCCAGCAGCACCGATCGGGACAGGGGCTACGAGCAGTACTTC.

This clonotype has only a few counts. DNA of the CDR3: TGCAGCGTTGCCGGGACAGGGGGCACGTCCCAGCATTTT. Translated: CSVAGTGGTSQHF. This chain connects TRBV29-1 to TRBJ1-5; 12 nucleotides agree with TRBD1. The CDR3 sequence is 13 residues long. The germline gives CDR1 SQVTM, CDR2 ANQGSEA. Trimming at V came to 4 bases and at J to 11 bases, leaving 6 bases not matched to a gene.

The chain has TRBV5-1 and TRBJ1-6; TRBD1 matches at 8 bases. The CDR3 sequence is 17 residues long. The V and J ends lost 2 bases and 9 bases, in that order; junction bases with no gene match: 13. The germline CDR1 and CDR2 sequences are SGHRS and YFSETQ. DNA for the CDR3: TGCGCCAGCAGCTTTCAACATAGACAGGGGAATAGTTCACCCCTCCACTTT. This encodes CASSFQHRQGNSSPLHF.

J is TRBJ2-6 and V is TRBV29-1; D unresolved. V was shortened by 4 bases and J by 0 bases, with 7 bases between the two germline ends. Germline V lookup: CDR1 SQVTM, CDR2 ANQGSEA. CDR3 length equals 14 residues. Here the CDR3 DNA reads TGCAGCGTTGGGTGGAGCTCTGGGGCCAACGTCCTGACTTTC. This codes for CSVGWSSGANVLTF.

The J gene is TRBJ1-5, the V gene TRBV20-1, with 7 bases matching TRBD1. The CDR3 has 18 residues. V was clipped by 2 bases and J by 2 bases; unmatched bases: 15. Germline CDR1 and CDR2: DFQATT and SNEGSKA (reference sequence). Here the CDR3 reads CSARSNNPDRVGNQPQHF. CDR3 nucleotide sequence: TGCAGTGCTAGATCAAACAACCCAGACAGGGTTGGCAATCAGCCCCAGCATTTT.

This chain connects TRBV20-1 to TRBJ2-5; 7 bases fit TRBD2. From germline, CDR1 is DFQATT and CDR2 SNEGSKA (reference sequence). The CDR3 length is 14 residues. V trimming: 7 bases; J trimming: 11 bases; junction bases outside the gene matches: 19. As DNA, the CDR3 is TGCAGTGTCCCAGCGGGATCGGGAGGTGATGAGCAGTACTTC. As protein: CSVPAGSGGDEQYF.

The chain employs TRBV27 and TRBJ2-4, with a possible D match to TRBD2 (5 bases). Germline V gene data show CDR1 as MNHEY and CDR2 as SMNVEV (reference sequence). V was cut by 5 bases and J by 13 bases, with 18 bases left in between. The CDR3 sequence is 13 residues long. This chain's CDR3 is CASSPRVAREQYF. In DNA form, the CDR3 reads TGTGCCAGCAGTCCCCGGGTAGCGAGGGAGCAGTACTTC.

Only a few counts were recorded for this clonotype. The chain combines TRBV20-1 with TRBJ1-1; D not resolved. Germline CDR1 is DFQATT and CDR2 is SNEGSKA (reference sequence). The CDR3 consists of 13 residues. Trimming shortened V by 5 bases and J by 0 bases, and 10 bases separated the two germline ends. The CDR3 nucleotides are TGCAGTGCTCCGCAGACTTTGAACACTGAAGCTTTCTTT. Translated, it gives CSAPQTLNTEAFF.

The V gene is TRBV5-1, the J gene TRBJ2-7; 10 bases align to TRBD2. After removal of 3 bases from V and 0 bases from J, the junction contained 6 bases not matched to a gene. CDR1 and CDR2 (germline): SGHRS, YFSETQ. This CDR3 has 16 amino acids. The CDR3 DNA reads as TGCGCCAGCAGCTCATGGACTAGCGGAAGCTCCTACGAGCAGTACTTC. Translated: CASSSWTSGSSYEQYF.

This clonotype was found a few times. The chain employs TRBV7-3 and TRBJ2-2; unclear D gene. Germline CDR1 and CDR2: SGHTA and FQGTGA. V gave up 4 bases and J gave up 6 bases, with 9 bases separating them. The CDR3 length is 13 residues. The CDR3 sequence: CASSSAIAGELFF. The DNA of the CDR3 is TGTGCCAGCAGCTCCGCTATAGCCGGGGAGCTGTTTTTT.

This chain connects TRBV6-6 to TRBJ1-1; D call uncertain. Trimming took off 0 bases at V and 1 base at J, with 6 bases between the two ends. Germline lookup yields CDR1 MNHNY and CDR2 SVGAGI (reference sequence). The CDR3 loop spans 14 amino acids. The CDR3 sequence: CASSYSTRNTEAFF. CDR3 coding DNA: TGTGCCAGCAGTTACTCGACCAGGAACACTGAAGCTTTCTTT.

The V and J genes are TRBV5-1 and TRBJ2-7, with TRBD1 identical over 7 bases. The junction had 13 bases not matched to a gene; V was cut back by 4 bases and J by 0 bases. Germline V gene lookup returns CDR1 SGHRS and CDR2 YFSETQ. The CDR3 is 17 residues long. As DNA, the CDR3 is TGCGCCAGCAGCAGTAACCCGGGACAGTCCCCCTCCTACGAGCAGTACTTC. Protein product: CASSSNPGQSPSYEQYF.

This clonotype was observed a few times. This chain's CDR3 is CASTTGTGGGNADTQYF. In DNA, the CDR3 is TGTGCCAGCACCACCGGGACAGGGGGCGGCAACGCAGATACGCAGTATTTT. V is TRBV12-3 or TRBV12-4 and J is TRBJ2-3; the match to TRBD1 covers 12 bases. There are 17 residues in the CDR3. V lost 7 bases and J lost 4; bases outside the gene matches: 12.

This sequence joins TRBV25-1 and TRBJ1-5, with a tentative D call TRBD1 (6 bases). V lost 2 bases and J lost 4, with 15 bases in between. Germline V gene lookup returns CDR1 MGHDK and CDR2 SYGVNS. CDR3 length equals 16 residues. CDR3 region: CASSERSRGGNQPQHF. The CDR3 DNA sequence: TGTGCCAGCAGTGAAAGATCCAGGGGTGGAAATCAGCCCCAGCATTTT. Full variable domain (remainder filled in from reference TRBV25-1 and TRBJ1-5): EADIYQTPRYLVIGTGKKITLECSQTMGHDKMYWYQQDPGMELHLIHYSYGVNSTEKGDLSSESTVSRIRTEHFPLTLESARPSHTSQYLCASSERSRGGNQPQHFGDGTRLSIL.

V usage is TRBV12-3 or TRBV12-4 and J usage is TRBJ1-4; D is unclear. V lost 2 bases and J 6 bases, leaving 10 bases between the germline ends. The CDR3 loop spans 14 amino acids. CDR3 nucleotide sequence: TGTGCCAGCAGTTTACAGGTTCGACATGAAAAACTGTTTTTT. Translation gives CASSLQVRHEKLFF.

The chain combines TRBV5-1 with TRBJ2-1, with D possibly matching TRBD2 (6 bases). The V gene's germline CDR1 is SGHRS and CDR2 YFSETQ. Trimming cost V 4 bases and J 2 bases, with 13 bases left between them. The CDR3 runs 15 residues. The DNA for the CDR3 is TGCGCCAGCAGCGTGACTAGGGGCCCCTACAATGAGCAGTTCTTC. This encodes CASSVTRGPYNEQFF.

The table lists this clonotype with a few counts. The CDR3 reads CASSAGRDNGELFF. CDR3 nucleotides: TGCGCCAGCAGCGCCGGTAGGGACAACGGGGAGCTGTTTTTT. The chain combines TRBV10-1 with TRBJ2-2; perhaps TRBD1 as D (6 bases). Germline lookup yields CDR1 WNHNN and CDR2 SYGVQD (reference sequence). This CDR3 region has 14 residues. The ends were cut back, 6 bases at V and 7 bases at J, with 15 bases in the middle.